These T cell receptor beta chains were read from a single sample in a study of T-cell reconstitution after alpha-beta-depleted transplantation in children. A single record per CDR3 protein comes from TCRdb applying MiXCR to the PCR reads. The sample lists a few hundred thousand distinct CDR3 sequences, around 46% seen once, with 27% in the top ten. The sample was PBMCs, taken before TCRalphabeta/CD19-depleted stem cell transplant. The receptors derive from a girl under 10 years old with aplastic anemia, due to receive a stem cell transplant. CDR3s include the opening cysteine and the closing phenylalanine or tryptophan. D genes are given only for firm matches. A clone size is listed for some rows: how often the clone was seen (once, few, many), or a class if it is expanded.

clone size: -; V gene: TRBV28; J gene: TRBJ2-7; D gene: -; CDR3 protein: CASSSPGRYEQYF; CDR3 DNA: TGTGCCAGCAGTTCCCCCGGGAGATACGAGCAGTACTTC
clone size: -; V gene: TRBV9; J gene: TRBJ2-1; D gene: TRBD2; CDR3 protein: CASSVVSTGLAANEQFF; CDR3 DNA: TGTGCCAGCAGCGTAGTTTCTACGGGACTAGCTGCCAATGAGCAGTTCTTC
clone size: few; V gene: TRBV3-1; J gene: TRBJ2-1; D gene: TRBD2; CDR3 protein: CASSQLAGGPYNEQFF; CDR3 DNA: TGTGCCAGCAGCCAACTAGCGGGAGGGCCGTACAATGAGCAGTTCTTC
clone size: -; V gene: TRBV29-1; J gene: TRBJ2-7; D gene: -; CDR3 protein: CSAVFGWHEQYF; CDR3 DNA: TGCAGCGCGGTTTTCGGATGGCACGAGCAGTACTTC
clone size: -; V gene: TRBV28; J gene: TRBJ1-5; D gene: -; CDR3 protein: CASSLMVPFSNQPQHF; CDR3 DNA: TGTGCCAGCAGTTTGATGGTACCGTTTAGCAATCAGCCCCAGCATTTT
clone size: -; V gene: TRBV20-1; J gene: TRBJ2-1; D gene: TRBD2; CDR3 protein: CSAPPSGRNNEQFF; CDR3 DNA: TGCAGTGCTCCTCCTAGCGGGAGGAATAATGAGCAGTTCTTC
clone size: -; V gene: TRBV12-3/TRBV12-4; J gene: TRBJ1-5; D gene: -; CDR3 protein: CASSLGRVQHF; CDR3 DNA: TGTGCCAGCAGTCTCGGTAGGGTCCAGCATTTT
clone size: -; V gene: TRBV5-1; J gene: TRBJ2-1; D gene: TRBD1; CDR3 protein: CASSLVTGGSSSYNEQFF; CDR3 DNA: TGCGCCAGCAGCTTGGTTACAGGGGGCAGCAGCTCCTACAATGAGCAGTTCTTC
clone size: -; V gene: TRBV3-1; J gene: TRBJ2-1; D gene: TRBD2; CDR3 protein: CASSQVLAGGPLYNEQFF; CDR3 DNA: TGTGCCAGCAGCCAAGTCCTAGCGGGGGGGCCTCTATACAATGAGCAGTTCTTC
clone size: few; V gene: TRBV3-1; J gene: TRBJ2-5; D gene: TRBD1; CDR3 protein: CASSQMGAGGRETQYF; CDR3 DNA: TGTGCCAGCAGCCAGATGGGGGCAGGGGGCAGAGAGACCCAGTACTTC
clone size: few; V gene: TRBV20-1; J gene: TRBJ1-2; D gene: -; CDR3 protein: CSADPDGAYGYTF; CDR3 DNA: TGCAGTGCTGACCCGGACGGAGCGTATGGCTACACCTTC
clone size: many; V gene: TRBV20-1; J gene: TRBJ2-1; D gene: -; CDR3 protein: CSAGRGSMDNEQFF; CDR3 DNA: TGCAGTGCGGGGAGAGGGAGTATGGACAATGAGCAGTTCTTC
clone size: many; V gene: TRBV19; J gene: TRBJ2-1; D gene: TRBD2; CDR3 protein: CASSTLAGAYNEQFF; CDR3 DNA: TGTGCCAGTAGTACGTTAGCGGGGGCCTACAATGAGCAGTTCTTC
clone size: -; V gene: TRBV7-9; J gene: TRBJ2-1; D gene: -; CDR3 protein: CASSLSECSYKEQFF; CDR3 DNA: TGTGCCAGCAGCTTAAGCGAATGCTCCTACAAAGAGCAGTTCTTC
clone size: few; V gene: TRBV6-5; J gene: TRBJ1-5; D gene: -; CDR3 protein: CASSSTLNWNQPQHF; CDR3 DNA: TGTGCCAGCAGTTCCACTCTGAATTGGAATCAGCCCCAGCATTTT
clone size: many; V gene: TRBV20-1; J gene: TRBJ2-2; D gene: -; CDR3 protein: CSAVAGQRTGELFF; CDR3 DNA: TGCAGTGCTGTGGCCGGACAAAGGACCGGGGAGCTGTTTTTT
clone size: -; V gene: TRBV12-3/TRBV12-4; J gene: TRBJ2-3; D gene: TRBD2; CDR3 protein: CASTLWVAGTGTQYF; CDR3 DNA: TGTGCCAGCACCCTCTGGGTAGCGGGAACTGGCACGCAGTATTTT
clone size: once; V gene: TRBV7-2; J gene: TRBJ2-5; D gene: TRBD2; CDR3 protein: CASSAGLAGGQGTQYF; CDR3 DNA: TGTGCCAGCAGCGCCGGACTAGCGGGGGGGCAGGGGACCCAGTACTTC
clone size: -; V gene: TRBV6-5; J gene: TRBJ2-1; D gene: -; CDR3 protein: CASSYLRTIYNEQFF; CDR3 DNA: TGTGCCAGCAGTTACTTGCGGACCATCTACAATGAGCAGTTCTTC
clone size: many; V gene: TRBV5-5; J gene: TRBJ2-7; D gene: TRBD1; CDR3 protein: CASSLEGTGGYFSKYF; CDR3 DNA: TGTGCCAGCAGCTTGGAGGGGACAGGGGGCTACTTCAGCAAGTACTTC
clone size: -; V gene: TRBV11-2; J gene: TRBJ2-5; D gene: TRBD2; CDR3 protein: CASSLDGLDVLALETQYF; CDR3 DNA: TGTGCCAGCAGCTTAGATGGACTAGATGTCCTCGCTCTAGAGACCCAGTACTTC
clone size: -; V gene: TRBV5-1; J gene: TRBJ2-2; D gene: -; CDR3 protein: CASSLGQVLNTGELFF; CDR3 DNA: TGCGCCAGCAGCTTGGGACAGGTTCTCAACACCGGGGAGCTGTTTTTT
clone size: -; V gene: TRBV3-1; J gene: TRBJ2-5; D gene: -; CDR3 protein: CASSQETRALGTQYF; CDR3 DNA: TGTGCCAGCAGCCAAGAGACGAGGGCTCTTGGGACCCAGTACTTC
clone size: many; V gene: TRBV10-3; J gene: TRBJ2-7; D gene: -; CDR3 protein: CAISGGSEQYF; CDR3 DNA: TGTGCCATCAGTGGGGGGAGCGAGCAGTACTTC
clone size: few; V gene: TRBV5-1; J gene: TRBJ1-4; D gene: -; CDR3 protein: CASSFQGKANEKLFF; CDR3 DNA: TGCGCCAGCAGCTTTCAGGGGAAGGCTAATGAAAAACTGTTTTTT
clone size: -; V gene: TRBV7-2; J gene: TRBJ2-1; D gene: -; CDR3 protein: CASSLAGVSDNEQFF; CDR3 DNA: TGTGCCAGCAGCTTAGCGGGAGTCTCCGACAATGAGCAGTTCTTC
clone size: few; V gene: TRBV27; J gene: TRBJ2-5; D gene: TRBD1; CDR3 protein: CASSLIGGARTGRQETQYF; CDR3 DNA: TGTGCCAGCAGTCTTATAGGGGGCGCCCGTACTGGTAGGCAAGAGACCCAGTACTTC
clone size: -; V gene: TRBV20-1; J gene: TRBJ1-2; D gene: TRBD1; CDR3 protein: CSAIHRGLLYGYTF; CDR3 DNA: TGCAGTGCTATTCACAGGGGGTTACTCTATGGCTACACCTTC
clone size: many; V gene: TRBV12-3/TRBV12-4; J gene: TRBJ2-1; D gene: TRBD2; CDR3 protein: CASSLRTSGNNEQFF; CDR3 DNA: TGTGCCAGCAGTTTAAGGACTAGCGGAAACAATGAGCAGTTCTTC
clone size: -; V gene: TRBV15; J gene: TRBJ1-1; D gene: TRBD1; CDR3 protein: CATRGQGRYTEAFF; CDR3 DNA: TGTGCCACCCGGGGACAGGGGCGTTACACTGAAGCTTTCTTT
clone size: many; V gene: TRBV3-1; J gene: TRBJ1-2; D gene: -; CDR3 protein: CASSQERAGRDGYTF; CDR3 DNA: TGTGCCAGCAGCCAAGAACGGGCGGGTAGAGATGGCTACACCTTC
clone size: -; V gene: TRBV4-1; J gene: TRBJ2-1; D gene: -; CDR3 protein: CASSPTPGQTDYNEQFF; CDR3 DNA: TGCGCCAGCAGCCCAACCCCGGGGCAGACGGACTACAATGAGCAGTTCTTC
clone size: few; V gene: TRBV10-3; J gene: TRBJ2-7; D gene: -; CDR3 protein: CAISEGRGGGYEQYF; CDR3 DNA: TGTGCCATCAGTGAGGGCAGGGGGGGCGGCTACGAGCAGTACTTC
clone size: many; V gene: TRBV5-1; J gene: TRBJ2-7; D gene: -; CDR3 protein: CASSPDGYEQYF; CDR3 DNA: TGCGCCAGCAGCCCGGACGGCTACGAGCAGTACTTC
clone size: few; V gene: TRBV18; J gene: TRBJ2-7; D gene: TRBD1; CDR3 protein: CASSPPPHKQGQGWYEQYF; CDR3 DNA: TGTGCCAGCTCACCACCGCCTCACAAACAGGGACAGGGGTGGTACGAGCAGTACTTC
clone size: -; V gene: TRBV29-1; J gene: TRBJ2-2; D gene: TRBD1; CDR3 protein: CSVGGTGTAGELFF; CDR3 DNA: TGCAGCGTTGGAGGGACAGGGACGGCCGGGGAGCTGTTTTTT
clone size: few; V gene: TRBV5-1; J gene: TRBJ1-6; D gene: TRBD1; CDR3 protein: CASSLSITGQGISPLHF; CDR3 DNA: TGCGCCAGCAGCTTATCTATCACGGGACAGGGGATTTCACCCCTCCACTTT
clone size: few; V gene: TRBV20-1; J gene: TRBJ1-1; D gene: -; CDR3 protein: CSARDQRNTEAFF; CDR3 DNA: TGCAGTGCTAGAGATCAAAGGAACACTGAAGCTTTCTTT
clone size: -; V gene: TRBV11-2; J gene: TRBJ2-4; D gene: -; CDR3 protein: CASSLTRTGENIQYF; CDR3 DNA: TGTGCCAGCAGCTTAACCCGGACGGGAGAAAACATTCAGTACTTC
clone size: few; V gene: TRBV6-5; J gene: TRBJ1-2; D gene: TRBD1; CDR3 protein: CASSYSPRDRGGYTF; CDR3 DNA: TGTGCCAGCAGTTACTCGCCCCGGGACAGGGGCGGCTACACCTTC
clone size: many; V gene: TRBV5-5; J gene: TRBJ1-1; D gene: -; CDR3 protein: CASSLLGSGAIEAFF; CDR3 DNA: TGTGCCAGCAGCTTACTAGGTTCGGGGGCCATTGAAGCTTTCTTT
clone size: -; V gene: TRBV7-3; J gene: TRBJ2-5; D gene: TRBD2; CDR3 protein: CASSLPFGLAGGHQETQYF; CDR3 DNA: TGTGCCAGCAGCTTACCCTTCGGGCTAGCGGGGGGTCATCAAGAGACCCAGTACTTC
clone size: -; V gene: TRBV6-1; J gene: TRBJ1-1; D gene: -; CDR3 protein: CASSSRQGNRVTEAFF; CDR3 DNA: TGTGCCAGCAGCTCTAGACAAGGAAACAGAGTCACTGAAGCTTTCTTT
clone size: -; V gene: TRBV7-9; J gene: TRBJ2-7; D gene: -; CDR3 protein: CASSPADSGAYEQYF; CDR3 DNA: TGTGCCAGCAGCCCCGCGGACAGCGGGGCCTACGAGCAGTACTTC
clone size: -; V gene: TRBV6-2/TRBV6-3; J gene: TRBJ1-5; D gene: TRBD1; CDR3 protein: CASSYGQDRNQPQHF; CDR3 DNA: TGTGCCAGCAGTTACGGTCAGGACAGGAATCAGCCCCAGCATTTT
clone size: many; V gene: TRBV10-2; J gene: TRBJ2-5; D gene: -; CDR3 protein: CASSETETQYF; CDR3 DNA: TGCGCCAGCAGTGAAACGGAGACCCAGTACTTC
clone size: -; V gene: TRBV20-1; J gene: TRBJ2-1; D gene: TRBD2; CDR3 protein: CSADPGGRVSYNEQFF; CDR3 DNA: TGCAGTGCCGACCCGGGAGGGAGGGTTTCCTACAATGAGCAGTTCTTC
clone size: many; V gene: TRBV20-1; J gene: TRBJ2-7; D gene: TRBD2; CDR3 protein: CSPSTSGGYEQYF; CDR3 DNA: TGCAGTCCTAGCACTAGCGGGGGGTACGAGCAGTACTTC
clone size: many; V gene: TRBV7-2; J gene: TRBJ2-1; D gene: TRBD2; CDR3 protein: CASSLGLAGGEDEQFF; CDR3 DNA: TGTGCCAGCAGCTTGGGACTAGCGGGAGGGGAGGATGAGCAGTTCTTC